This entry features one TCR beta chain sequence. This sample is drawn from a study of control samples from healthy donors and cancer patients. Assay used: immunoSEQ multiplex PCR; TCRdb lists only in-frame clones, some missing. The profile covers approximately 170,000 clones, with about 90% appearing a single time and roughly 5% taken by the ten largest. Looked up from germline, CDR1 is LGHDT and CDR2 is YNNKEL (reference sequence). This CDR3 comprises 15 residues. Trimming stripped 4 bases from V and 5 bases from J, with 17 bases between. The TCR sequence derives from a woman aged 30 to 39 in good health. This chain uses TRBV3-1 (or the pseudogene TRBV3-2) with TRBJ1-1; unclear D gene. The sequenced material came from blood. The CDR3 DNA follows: TGTGCCAGCAGCCCCACGCCGACATTGAGGACTGAAGCTTTCTTT. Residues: CASSPTPTLRTEAFF.